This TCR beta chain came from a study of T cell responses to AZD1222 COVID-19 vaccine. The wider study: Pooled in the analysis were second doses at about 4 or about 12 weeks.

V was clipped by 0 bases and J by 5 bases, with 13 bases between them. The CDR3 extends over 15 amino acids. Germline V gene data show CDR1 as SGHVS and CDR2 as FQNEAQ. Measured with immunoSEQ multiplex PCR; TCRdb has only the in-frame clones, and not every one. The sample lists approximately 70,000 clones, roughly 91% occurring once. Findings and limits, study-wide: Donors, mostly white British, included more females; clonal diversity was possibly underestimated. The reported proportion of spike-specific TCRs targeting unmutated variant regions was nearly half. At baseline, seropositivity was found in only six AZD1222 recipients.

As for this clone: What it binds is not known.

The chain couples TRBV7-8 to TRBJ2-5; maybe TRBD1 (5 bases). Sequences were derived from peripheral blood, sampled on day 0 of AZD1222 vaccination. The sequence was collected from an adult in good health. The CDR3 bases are TGTGCCAGCAGCTTAGCAGGGCAGGGTTCGGAGACCCAGTACTTC. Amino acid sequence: CASSLAGQGSETQYF.